The rows below give T cell receptor beta chains drawn from one sample of a study of CD8+CD57+ T cells in acquired aplastic anemia. TCRdb redid the calling of the reads with MiXCR, one entry per CDR3 protein. Here the sample spans hundreds of thousands of distinct CDR3 sequences, about a third being singletons. Sequenced input: sorted CD4+, CD8+, or CD8+CD57+ T cells (not recorded which) from PBMCs. The receptors stem from a human donor with aplastic anemia. The CDR3 runs from the conserved cysteine through the conserved F or W. The D gene is left open where the match is weak. Rows may omit the clone size; those that give it use once, few, many or a size class.

V gene	D gene	J gene	clone size	CDR3 protein	CDR3 DNA
TRBV11-2	.	TRBJ2-7	few	CASSLAKGGYEQYF	TGTGCCAGCAGCTTAGCGAAAGGGGGCTACGAGCAGTACTTC
TRBV20-1	.	TRBJ2-7	.	CSARDSSWGHHYEQYF	TGCAGTGCTAGAGATAGTTCGTGGGGACACCACTACGAGCAGTACTTC
TRBV20-1	.	TRBJ1-1	few	CSAIQLEGAFF	TGCAGTGCTATTCAACTCGAAGGGGCTTTCTTT
TRBV6-1	.	TRBJ1-3	few	CASTSGVTGNTIYF	TGTGCCAGCACTAGCGGAGTAACTGGAAACACCATATATTTT
TRBV24-1	.	TRBJ2-5	.	CATSARVPGSGETQYF	TGTGCCACCAGTGCTAGAGTACCGGGATCAGGGGAGACCCAGTACTTC
TRBV9	.	TRBJ1-1	.	CASSVLVNTEAFF	TGTGCCAGCAGCGTACTCGTGAACACTGAAGCTTTCTTT
TRBV7-9	.	TRBJ2-5	.	CASSLQIRVQETQYF	TGTGCCAGCAGCTTACAAATCCGGGTCCAAGAGACCCAGTACTTC
TRBV19	.	TRBJ2-7	many	CASSTVDVAYEQYF	TGTGCCAGTAGTACCGTGGACGTAGCCTACGAGCAGTACTTC
TRBV20-1	.	TRBJ1-1	.	CSAEEMNTEAFF	TGCAGTGCCGAGGAGATGAACACTGAAGCTTTCTTT
TRBV5-4	.	TRBJ2-5	.	CASSGGQTQYF	TGTGCCAGCAGCGGGGGGCAGACCCAGTACTTC
TRBV20-1	TRBD1	TRBJ1-1	.	CSFAATGTANTEAFF	TGCAGTTTCGCCGCAACCGGGACAGCGAACACTGAAGCTTTCTTT
TRBV5-1	.	TRBJ2-7	many	CASSSAGTYEQYF	TGTGCCAGCAGCTCGGCGGGAACCTACGAGCAGTACTTC
TRBV7-9	.	TRBJ2-3	many	CASSFRDPTDTQYF	TGTGCCAGCAGTTTCCGGGATCCCACAGATACGCAGTATTTT
TRBV24-1	.	TRBJ1-1	.	CATSDLQGEAFF	TGTGCCACCAGTGATTTGCAAGGTGAAGCTTTCTTT
TRBV7-2	TRBD2	TRBJ2-7	.	CASSFQGLTYEQYF	TGTGCCAGCAGCTTTCAGGGACTAACCTACGAGCAGTACTTC
TRBV7-8	.	TRBJ2-2	few	CASSLERANTGELFF	TGTGCCAGCAGCTTAGAGCGGGCGAACACCGGGGAGCTGTTTTTT
TRBV5-1	.	TRBJ2-2	few	CASSGTTTNTGELFF	TGCGCCAGCAGCGGGACAACAACGAACACCGGGGAGCTGTTTTTT
TRBV7-6	TRBD2	TRBJ2-7	many	CASTENGGLYEQYF	TGTGCCAGCACCGAGAACGGGGGGTTGTACGAGCAGTACTTC
TRBV20-1	TRBD1	TRBJ1-6	many	CSARGGGRDSPLHF	TGCAGTGCTAGGGGAGGGGGCAGGGATTCACCCCTCCACTTT
TRBV6-5	.	TRBJ2-7	.	CASSYKPPLHGTYEQYF	TGTGCCAGCAGTTACAAGCCTCCCCTACACGGAACCTACGAGCAGTACTTC
TRBV5-1	.	TRBJ1-2	many	CASSYTREGYTF	TGCGCCAGCAGCTACACAAGGGAAGGCTACACCTTC
TRBV10-3	.	TRBJ1-5	.	CATKRTAERDKPQHF	TGTGCCACCAAGAGGACAGCAGAGAGGGATAAGCCCCAGCATTTT
TRBV11-2	.	TRBJ2-1	few	CASSPRDSGSSYNEQFF	TGTGCCAGCAGCCCCCGGGATAGCGGAAGCTCCTACAATGAGCAGTTCTTC
TRBV11-2	TRBD2	TRBJ2-7	.	CASSLSGTSGLYEQYF	TGTGCCAGCAGCTTATCCGGGACTAGCGGGTTATACGAGCAGTACTTC
TRBV27	.	TRBJ1-6	.	CASSFWDGLHSPLHF	TGTGCCAGCAGTTTCTGGGACGGCCTACATTCACCCCTCCACTTT
TRBV13	.	TRBJ2-1	few	CASSLVLDKTYNEQFF	TGTGCCAGCAGCTTGGTTCTAGATAAGACCTACAATGAGCAGTTCTTC
TRBV7-8	.	TRBJ2-5	.	CASLAGPRETQYF	TGTGCCAGCCTGGCGGGGCCGCGAGAGACCCAGTACTTC
TRBV5-1	TRBD1	TRBJ1-1	.	CASSLEGARTEAFF	TGCGCCAGCAGCTTGGAGGGGGCGCGAACTGAAGCTTTCTTT
TRBV7-9	.	TRBJ1-2	many	CASSLGGTEQGYTF	TGTGCCAGCAGCTTAGGAGGGACCGAGCAGGGCTACACCTTC
TRBV7-3	.	TRBJ2-2	once	CASSQDPGRVGELFF	TGTGCCAGCAGCCAAGACCCGGGACGGGTCGGGGAGCTGTTTTTT
TRBV2	.	TRBJ1-5	many	CASSVLDGQPQHF	TGTGCCAGCAGTGTGCTCGACGGTCAGCCCCAGCATTTT
TRBV19	.	TRBJ1-5	many	CASSIDRPRGGQPQHF	TGTGCCAGTAGTATAGATCGACCCAGGGGAGGGCAGCCCCAGCATTTT
TRBV25-1	.	TRBJ1-2	.	CASSRGRDRLVTYGHTF	TGTGCCAGCTCACGAGGACGGGACCGGCTTGTGACCTATGGCCACACCTTC
TRBV15	.	TRBJ2-3	few	CATSKATDTQYF	TGTGCCACCAGCAAAGCCACAGATACGCAGTATTTT
TRBV20-1	TRBD1	TRBJ1-2	many	CSAPGQGNYGYTF	TGCAGTGCACCGGGACAGGGGAACTATGGCTACACCTTC
TRBV5-1	.	TRBJ1-2	.	CAGWRRDYGYTF	TGCGCCGGGTGGAGGAGGGACTATGGCTACACCTTC
TRBV24-1	.	TRBJ1-6	few	CATSSIGRDRLSPLHF	TGTGCCACCAGTAGTATAGGCAGGGACCGGCTTTCACCCCTCCACTTT
TRBV5-8	.	TRBJ1-1	.	CASSFGRMALFEAFF	TGTGCCAGCAGCTTTGGACGGATGGCCTTGTTCGAAGCTTTCTTT
TRBV2	TRBD1	TRBJ1-6	.	CAGRQGKGSPLHF	TGTGCCGGCCGACAGGGGAAGGGCTCACCCCTCCACTTT
TRBV19	.	TRBJ1-5	many	CASNWQGPLKPQHF	TGTGCCAGTAATTGGCAGGGCCCGTTGAAGCCCCAGCATTTT
TRBV6-1	.	TRBJ1-6	few	CASRTTRTRVISPLHF	TGTGCCAGCAGGACGACACGGACTAGGGTAATATCACCCCTCCACTTT
TRBV20-1	.	TRBJ2-3	once	CSARDTRGRSTDTQYF	TGCAGTGCTAGAGATACTCGCGGCCGAAGCACAGATACGCAGTATTTT
TRBV4-1	TRBD1	TRBJ2-7	.	CASSQSEGTGAFEQYF	TGCGCCAGCAGCCAATCCGAAGGGACAGGGGCGTTTGAGCAGTACTTC
TRBV2	TRBD1	TRBJ1-2	.	CASSIQGSAYGYTF	TGTGCCAGCAGTATACAGGGGTCCGCCTATGGCTACACCTTC
TRBV2	.	TRBJ1-5	few	CASSEAQRSNQPQHF	TGTGCCAGCAGTGAGGCACAGAGAAGCAATCAGCCCCAGCATTTT